This TCR beta chain stems from a study of blood T cells in healthy people across ages. Study in general: Per every two T cells, about one barcoded beta molecule was captured by template switching. Study-wide results and caveats: Fewer expanded clones and more diversity marked long-lived versus aged donors. It was not known whether donors were CMV positive (a possible confounder of expanded clonotype changes).

PBMCs, at least 6 million per sample, were isolated. Germline trimming cut 4 bases from V and 0 bases from J; bases unmatched to any gene: 4. The CDR3 is made up of 15 amino acids. CDR1 is SGHRS, CDR2 YFSETQ, per germline. A second PCR, run for about 7 to 11 cycles, used a sample-barcoded 5' primer plus a J-beta primer mix. TCRdb fed the 5' RACE reads into MiXCR, producing one record per CDR3 protein. Found here are about 1.1 million distinct CDR3 sequences, less than 45% of them singletons; the top ten hold around 14%. Note on this clonotype: Its cognate antigen is unknown.

The sequencing input was blood. The TCR comes from a man between 18 and 29 years old in good health. The chain is built from TRBV5-1 and TRBJ1-1, with 9 bases fitting TRBD1. The CDR3 spells CASSMGTGLNTEAFF. The CDR3 DNA reads TGCGCCAGCAGCATGGGGACAGGGCTGAACACTGAAGCTTTCTTT. The whole variable domain, remainder taken from reference TRBV5-1 and TRBJ1-1, is KAGVTQTPRYLIKTRGQQVTLSCSPISGHRSVSWYQQTPGQGLQFLFEYFSETQRNKGNFPGRFSGRQFSNSRSEMNVSTLELGDSALYLCASSMGTGLNTEAFFGQGTRLTVV.